The next 17 T cell receptor beta chains were all read from a single sample in a study of T-cell reconstitution after alpha-beta-depleted transplantation in children. Unique molecular identifiers were incorporated when the TCRbeta library was constructed. From the PCR reads, TCRdb called clonotypes with MiXCR, one entry per CDR3 protein. The sample has hundreds of thousands of distinct CDR3 sequences; 16% are singletons. The sequencing here drew on PBMCs from the stem cell graft donor, taken from the stem cell graft. These receptors came from a human donor who donated a stem cell graft to a child with acute myeloid leukemia.

This clonotype was seen more than once but under ten times. J is TRBJ1-1 and V is TRBV7-9; no clear D. The germline V and J ends were trimmed by 4 bases and 3 bases, with 12 bases remaining between them. The germline gives CDR1 SEHNR, CDR2 FQNEAQ (reference sequence). The length of the CDR3 is 14 residues. As DNA, the CDR3 is TGTGCCAGCAGCTCAGGAGGGCGGTACACTGAAGCTTTCTTT. It specifies CASSSGGRYTEAFF.

V and J are TRBV20-1 and TRBJ1-1, with D perhaps matching TRBD1 (5 bases). Germline V CDR1 and CDR2: DFQATT, SNEGSKA (reference sequence). The CDR3 covers 13 residues. V was cut by 6 bases and J by 1 base, with 12 bases left in between. The DNA for the CDR3 is TGCAGTGCCTTACGGGGCAGGAACACTGAAGCTTTCTTT. Translation gives CSALRGRNTEAFF.

CDR3 DNA sequence: TGTGCCACCGGGGGACAGGGGAACACAGATACGCAGTATTTT. Its translation: CATGGQGNTDTQYF. The chain is built from TRBV24-1 and TRBJ2-3; 10 bases are a match to TRBD1. This CDR3 contains 14 residues. Per germline, CDR1 KGHDR and CDR2 SFDVKD. J gave up 2 bases and V 9 bases, and 4 bases lay outside the gene matches.

Many counts were recorded for this clonotype. This chain connects TRBV20-1 to TRBJ2-5; D is perhaps TRBD2 (6 bases). Trimming took off 5 bases at V and 1 base at J, with 11 bases between the two ends. The CDR3 runs 13 residues. Per the germline V gene, CDR1 is DFQATT and CDR2 is SNEGSKA (reference sequence). CDR3 protein: CSAGGLFQETQYF. The CDR3 DNA sequence: TGCAGTGCTGGGGGACTTTTCCAAGAGACCCAGTACTTC.

The chain links TRBV11-2 to TRBJ2-3; 11 bases line up with TRBD2. The V and J ends lost 1 base and 2 bases, in that order; junction bases with no gene match: 17. Looked up from germline, CDR1 is SGHAT and CDR2 is FQNNGV. The CDR3 is made up of 21 amino acids. The DNA for the CDR3 is TGTGCCAGCAGCTTAGGTCTTGGGGGGCGAGGTAGCGGGGGGGTCACAGATACGCAGTATTTT. Its translation: CASSLGLGGRGSGGVTDTQYF. The full variable domain, its missing parts supplied by reference TRBV11-2 and TRBJ2-3, is EAGVAQSPRYKIIEKRQSVAFWCNPISGHATLYWYQQILGQGPKLLIQFQNNGVVDDSQLPKDRFSAERLKGVDSTLKIQPAKLEDSAVYLCASSLGLGGRGSGGVTDTQYFGPGTRLTVL.

This clonotype was counted only a few times. J is TRBJ2-7 and V is TRBV7-9; D possibly corresponds to TRBD2 (6 bases). There are 15 residues in the CDR3. In germline, CDR1 is SEHNR, CDR2 FQNEAQ (reference sequence). The V gene lost 4 bases and the J gene lost 1 base, with 14 bases spanning the gap. CDR3 sequence (DNA): TGTGCCAGCAGCTCCCCCAGCCGGGAGTCCTACGAGCAGTACTTC. Its translation is CASSSPSRESYEQYF. Supplemented by reference TRBV7-9 and TRBJ2-7, the full variable domain reads DTGVSQNPRHKITKRGQNVTFRCDPISEHNRLYWYRQTLGQGPEFLTYFQNEAQLEKSRLLSDRFSAERPKGSFSTLEIQRTEQGDSAMYLCASSSPSRESYEQYFGPGTRLTVT.

This clonotype was seen only a few times. The chain joins TRBV15 to TRBJ2-5; D gene unclear. The CDR3 is 13 amino acids. Germline lookup yields CDR1 LNHNV and CDR2 YYDKDF (reference sequence). Between the trimmed V and J ends, which lost 2 bases and 4 bases, there was a span of 8 bases. In DNA, the CDR3 is TGTGCCACCAGCAGATGGGGTGGAGAGACCCAGTACTTC. Amino acids: CATSRWGGETQYF. Based on the CDR3 plus reference TRBV15 and TRBJ2-5, the full variable domain is DAMVIQNPRYQVTQFGKPVTLSCSQTLNHNVMYWYQQKSSQAPKLLFHYYDKDFNNEADTPDNFQSRRPNTSFCFLDIRSPGLGDTAMYLCATSRWGGETQYFGPGTRLLVL.

This clonotype came up a few times. The chain carries TRBV7-8 and TRBJ2-3; TRBD2 matches at 10 bases. Germline V CDR1 and CDR2: SGHVS, FQNEAQ. Trimming at V came to 5 bases and at J to 0 bases, leaving 5 bases not matched to a gene. CDR3 length equals 16 residues. The DNA of the CDR3 is TGTGCCAGCAGCACGCTAGCGGGGGCTAGCACAGATACGCAGTATTTT. Residues: CASSTLAGASTDTQYF.

This clonotype has just one count. The V call is TRBV6-1, the J call TRBJ2-2; 7 bases fit TRBD2. V lost 4 bases and J lost 0; bases outside the gene matches: 5. The CDR3 is 16 amino acids. Germline lookup yields CDR1 MNHNS and CDR2 SASEGT. The CDR3 DNA sequence: TGTGCCAGCAGTGGCCTAGCGGCCGCGAACACCGGGGAGCTGTTTTTT. Encoded protein: CASSGLAAANTGELFF.

In its sample, this clonotype was seen many times. This rearrangement joins TRBV20-1 to TRBJ1-5; the D is unclear. The germline V and J ends were trimmed by 1 base and 3 bases, with 13 bases remaining between them. This CDR3 contains 15 residues. Germline CDR1 is DFQATT and CDR2 is SNEGSKA (reference sequence). CDR3 loop: CSARAGYGDNQPQHF. The DNA for the CDR3 is TGCAGTGCTAGAGCGGGTTACGGGGACAATCAGCCCCAGCATTTT.

This clonotype was counted a few times. The chain recombines TRBV4-2 with TRBJ1-1; 8 positions agree with TRBD1. The germline V gene has CDR1 LGHNA and CDR2 YNFKEQ. The J segment lost 3 bases and the V segment lost 3 bases, leaving 3 bases of the junction unmatched. The CDR3 loop spans 14 amino acids. For the CDR3, the DNA is TGTGCCAGCAGCCAGAAGGACAGGGACACTGAAGCTTTCTTT. The encoded protein is CASSQKDRDTEAFF.

This clonotype was counted a few times. The chain has TRBV7-3 and TRBJ2-1; unclear D gene. V was shortened by 0 bases and J by 8 bases, with 8 bases between the two germline ends. The germline gives CDR1 SGHTA, CDR2 FQGTGA. The length of the CDR3 is 13 residues. The CDR3 DNA is TGTGCCAGCAGCTTAACGGTGTCTGATGAGCAGTTCTTC. Translating it yields CASSLTVSDEQFF.

This clonotype was seen many times. The chain has TRBV10-3 and TRBJ2-7; D not resolved. V was pared by 0 bases and J by 5 bases, with 8 bases between. This CDR3 has 13 residues. Germline V gene data show CDR1 as ENHRY and CDR2 as SYGVKD. CDR3 coding DNA: TGTGCCATCAGTGAGTCGGCCGTCAACGAGCAGTACTTC. The encoded protein is CAISESAVNEQYF.

In this sample, this clonotype turned up a few times. The V call is TRBV24-1, the J call TRBJ1-5; TRBD1 agrees at 8 bases. The junction had 8 bases not matched to a gene; V was cut back by 2 bases and J by 6 bases. This CDR3 comprises 16 residues. Germline V gene data show CDR1 as KGHDR and CDR2 as SFDVKD. The CDR3 region is CATSDSGTGLAQPQHF. The DNA of the CDR3 is TGTGCCACCAGTGATTCCGGGACAGGCCTTGCTCAGCCCCAGCATTTT.

This clonotype was recorded only once. This may come from a read error, since a much larger clone is one base off. The rearrangement joins TRBV20-1 to TRBJ2-2, with D perhaps matching TRBD1 or TRBD2 (5 bases each). The germline V gene has CDR1 DFQATT and CDR2 SNEGSKA (reference sequence). This CDR3 contains 15 residues. CDR3 coding DNA: TGCAGTGCTAGGCGGCAGGGTGGGATCACCGGGGCGCTGTTTTTT. It encodes CSARRQGGITGALFF.

The table lists this clonotype with a few counts. V and J are TRBV12-3 or TRBV12-4 and TRBJ1-5, with TRBD1 matching 8 bases. V trimming: 8 bases; J trimming: 3 bases; junction bases outside the gene matches: 3. The length of the CDR3 is 13 residues. For the CDR3, the DNA is TGTGCCAGCTCGGACAGGGACAATCAGCCCCAGCATTTT. Residues: CASSDRDNQPQHF.

The chain links TRBV5-1 to TRBJ1-1, with 11 positions matching TRBD1. J lost 5 bases, V lost 4 bases, and 7 bases had no gene match. Germline assignment: CDR1 SGHRS and CDR2 YFSETQ. The CDR3 has 15 amino acids. CDR3 bases: TGCGCCAGCAGCACGGACAGGGGGCTGGCGACTGAAGCTTTCTTT. Protein sequence: CASSTDRGLATEAFF.